Below, 13 T cell receptor beta chains from the same sample are listed, as sequenced in a study of blood T cells in healthy people across ages. Sample-barcoded 5' priming and a J-beta primer mix drove a second PCR of 7 to 11 cycles. TCRdb reanalysed the 5' RACE reads using MiXCR and keeps one entry per CDR3 protein. The data contain fewer than 800,000 distinct CDR3 sequences, 32% of them seen just once; the ten biggest clones take up 15% to 19%. Sequencing was performed on blood. These TCRs come from a woman aged 80 or over in good health.

This rearrangement joins TRBV30 to TRBJ1-2; TRBD1 agrees at 12 bases. The V gene end was trimmed by 3 bases and the J gene end by 8 bases; junction bases not matched to a gene: 13. Germline V gene sequence: CDR1 GTSNPN, CDR2 SVGIG (reference sequence). The CDR3 loop spans 16 amino acids. Here the CDR3 DNA reads TGTGCCTGGAGGAGGGACAGGGGGCCCACTATAGGGGGCTACACCTTC. Translation gives CAWRRDRGPTIGGYTF. Variable domain in full (rest from reference TRBV30 and TRBJ1-2): SQTIHQWPATLVQPVGSPLSLECTVEGTSNPNLYWYRQAAGRGLQLLFYSVGIGQISSEVPQNLSASRPQDRQFILSSKKLLLSDSGFYLCAWRRDRGPTIGGYTFGSGTRLTVV.

This clonotype was found once. The V and J genes are TRBV7-3 and TRBJ2-7, with 13 bases lining up with TRBD2. CDR3 length: 13 residues. Per the germline V gene, CDR1 is SGHTA and CDR2 is FQGTGA. Trimming took 4 bases from V and 6 from J; bases not matched to a gene: 0. The CDR3: CASSWTSGSEQYF. CDR3 bases: TGTGCCAGCAGCTGGACTAGCGGGAGCGAGCAGTACTTC.

This chain joins TRBV10-3 and TRBJ2-3; no reliable D call. V was trimmed by 5 bases and J by 3 bases, leaving 6 bases between them. Germline lookup yields CDR1 ENHRY and CDR2 SYGVKD. This CDR3 has 12 residues. The CDR3 protein is CAISKGTDTQYF. DNA for the CDR3: TGTGCCATCAGTAAAGGGACAGATACGCAGTATTTT.

The chain carries TRBV25-1 and TRBJ1-1; TRBD1 matches 10 bases. There are 15 residues in the CDR3. Germline V gene sequence: CDR1 MGHDK, CDR2 SYGVNS. V was pared by 6 bases and J by 3 bases, with 7 bases of the junction left unmatched. The DNA for the CDR3 is TGTGCCAGCAGCCGACAGGGGGCTCAGGACACTGAAGCTTTCTTT. It yields the protein CASSRQGAQDTEAFF.

This clonotype has a handful of counts. Just one base apart from a much larger clone, this may be a read error. The J gene is TRBJ2-3, the V gene TRBV3-1; no clear D gene. In germline, CDR1 is LGHDT, CDR2 YNNKEL (reference sequence). The V end lost 0 bases, the J end lost 3 bases, and 1 base lay between the germline ends. The length of the CDR3 is 12 residues. This CDR3 reads CASSQETDTQYF. The CDR3 DNA follows: TGTGCCAGCAGCCAAGAGACAGATACGCAGTATTTT.

Written as DNA, the CDR3 is TGCGCCAGCAGCTTGGAGGGGACAGGGAGGTACGAGCAGTACTTC. It yields the protein CASSLEGTGRYEQYF. The V call is TRBV5-1, the J call TRBJ2-7; 9 bases line up with TRBD1. The CDR3 covers 15 residues. The V and J ends lost 0 bases and 4 bases, in that order; junction bases with no gene match: 5. The germline V gene encodes CDR1 SGHRS and CDR2 YFSETQ.

As regards this clonotype: A read error may be the cause here, since a much bigger clone is one base away. The chain couples TRBV6-1 to TRBJ1-2; D uncertain. Germline CDR1 and CDR2: MNHNS and SASEGT. Trimming took 0 bases from V and 8 from J, leaving 13 bases between them. This CDR3 has 14 amino acids. CDR3 DNA: TGTGCCAGCAGTGAAGCCCTCGGGAGCGTAGGCTACACCTTC. It encodes CASSEALGSVGYTF.

This clonotype was detected ten times or more. The chain is built from TRBV2 and TRBJ2-1; 8 bases map to TRBD1. Germline V lookup: CDR1 SNHLY, CDR2 FYNNEI. V lost 6 bases and J lost 2; bases outside the gene matches: 6. The CDR3 extends over 15 amino acids. In DNA, the CDR3 is TGTGCCAGCAGGGCCGGGACAGGAGCCTACAATGAGCAGTTCTTC. Protein: CASRAGTGAYNEQFF. Together with reference TRBV2 and TRBJ2-1, the CDR3 gives the full variable domain: EPEVTQTPSHQVTQMGQEVILRCVPISNHLYFYWYRQILGQKVEFLVSFYNNEISEKSEIFDDQFSVERPDGSNFTLKIRSTKLEDSAMYFCASRAGTGAYNEQFFGPGTRLTVL.

This clonotype was picked up a small number of times. V and J are TRBV24-1 and TRBJ2-5, with 10 bases lining up with TRBD2. Trimming took 5 bases from V and 3 from J; bases not matched to a gene: 11. This CDR3 spans 17 amino acids. CDR1 and CDR2 (germline): KGHDR, SFDVKD. CDR3 sequence (DNA): TGTGCCACCAGTGGCGCTAGCGGGGGAAGGGGGGAAGAGACCCAGTACTTC. Translated, it gives CATSGASGGRGEETQYF.

J is TRBJ1-5 and V is TRBV12-3 or TRBV12-4, with TRBD1 identical over 9 bases. The J segment lost 3 bases and the V segment lost 7 bases, leaving 7 bases of the junction unmatched. CDR3 length: 15 residues. The CDR3 here is CASTTTGGANQPQHF. DNA of the CDR3: TGTGCCAGCACCACGACAGGGGGAGCCAATCAGCCCCAGCATTTT.

The CDR3 nucleotides are TGTGCCAGTAACCCGGGACAGGGTGCTACGCAGTATTTT. Translated, it gives CASNPGQGATQYF. V and J are TRBV19 and TRBJ2-3; 9 bases fit TRBD1. With V trimmed by 7 bases and J by 8 bases, 7 bases remained unmatched. CDR1 and CDR2 from the germline V gene are LNHDA and SQIVND (reference sequence). The length of the CDR3 is 13 residues. Supplemented by reference TRBV19 and TRBJ2-3, the full variable domain reads DGGITQSPKYLFRKEGQNVTLSCEQNLNHDAMYWYRQDPGQGLRLIYYSQIVNDFQKGDIAEGYSVSREKKESFPLTVTSAQKNPTAFYLCASNPGQGATQYFGPGTRLTVL.

The V call is TRBV30, the J call TRBJ1-5, with 11 bases matching TRBD1. This CDR3 comprises 15 residues. Trimming cost V 1 base and J 9 bases; bases outside gene matches: 8. From germline, CDR1 is GTSNPN and CDR2 SVGIG (reference sequence). Here the CDR3 reads CAWSGTGGARTPQHF. The CDR3 DNA follows: TGTGCCTGGAGTGGGACAGGGGGCGCCCGGACGCCCCAGCATTTT.

This clonotype has at least ten counts. This sequence joins TRBV6-6 and TRBJ1-2, with D tentatively TRBD1 (6 bases). Germline CDR1 and CDR2: MNHNY and SVGAGI (reference sequence). CDR3 size: 14 residues. Trimming removed 0 bases at V and 7 bases at J, with 12 bases between. The CDR3 region has the DNA TGTGCCAGCAGTTACTCGCGGGGGCGAACTGGCTACACCTTC. Protein product: CASSYSRGRTGYTF.